Included here is one TCR beta chain sequence, with context. Taking its sample share into account, this clonotype is medium-sized (0.01 to 0.1%). The antigen it recognizes is unknown. Nothing much larger sits one base from this clone, and base qualities are not available. This sample was included in a study of T and B cells in COVID-19 patients (dated by TCRdb to 2020 to 2022). Study-wide context: Using TRB and IGH repertoire sequencing of peripheral blood, the study characterized adaptive immunity in COVID-19 patients who had active infection or had recovered. A recovered cohort comprised some 18 patients contributing roughly 22 samples, mostly after mild to moderate COVID-19 managed as outpatients. Median age was around 35 years in the recovered cohort versus 67 years in the active-infection cohort. In the active-infection cohort, 12 of 20 patients were critically ill and required mechanical ventilation or ECMO. Comorbidities linked to unfavorable COVID-19 outcome were present in most of the 20 patients in the active-infection cohort. The repository of TCR and BCR sequences included 69 time points from more than 30 patients, and more than 7 million TCR sequences were analysed. Because samples were available both during active disease and after recovery, a couple of patients were counted in both the recovered and the active cohorts. For the repertoire analyses, the comparison was an age-matched reference group of under 50 healthy donors who were negative for COVID-19 antibodies. As many as 9 follow-up blood samples were collected from each patient, and in some individuals these samples spanned different disease stages.

Genomic DNA extracted from blood, in amounts of roughly 230-550 ng, served as the starting material for amplifying TRB repertoires. The CDR3 runs 15 amino acids, cysteine and phenylalanine included. Kept here is only the CDR3 DNA, which spans 45 bases and is read in frame from base 1. V lost 0 bases and J lost 2 bases; the stretch between them is 9 bases long. The CDR1 and CDR2 encoded by the germline V gene (reference sequence) are LNHNV and YYDKDF. The study at large found these results: The cohort was judged too small for assessing how HLA contributes to COVID-19 susceptibility or severity. Blood samples obtained from mildly ill patients during symptoms, as well as early samples obtained from severe cases, were available only in scarce numbers. It was stated that prospective validation of the reported TCR clusters was required before the clusters could be put to clinical use. Specific T cell subsets (CD4+/Treg/CD8+) and sorted SARS-CoV-2-responsive or tetramer+ T cells had not yet been sequenced, with those experiments still ongoing. The recovered cohort had 2,400 or so exclusive TCR clusters, including around 30 low-pGen clusters. Patients with COVID-19 were reported to show strongly skewed TRBV/TRBJ gene usage. TRB repertoires were highly clonal in active COVID-19, whereas diversity and richness at recovery rose above healthy donor levels.

The sample was run on an Illumina MiSeq. Multiplex PCR with BIOMED2 TRB-A/B primer pools was used to amplify the TRB rearrangements. Illumina-compatible adapters and 7-nucleotide sample barcodes were attached to the amplicons in two consecutive PCRs. Phusion HS II polymerase was used for all library PCRs. Amplicons were gel-purified with the NucleoSpin Gel and PCR Clean-up kit, quantified on Qubit, and pooled at 4 nM. Amplicon pool quality was checked on an Agilent 2100 Bioanalyzer before Illumina next-generation sequencing. Per the source publication's procedure: Annotation of TRB rearrangements was performed with MiXCR 3.0.8 using the default MiXCR reference library. Sequences with fewer than 2 reads and non-productive reads were filtered out, and every unique CDR3 nucleotide sequence was treated as a single clone. R 3.5.1 was used to calculate clonality, diversity, richness and V-J gene usage. GLIPH2 was used to cluster TCRs by CDR3 similarity, and OLGA was used to calculate generation probabilities. GLIPH2 clusters were kept only if they contained at least four unique TCR clonotypes found in at least three individuals. The public sequencing data were trimmed at Q25 with fastp and processed into clonotypes with MiXCR by TCRdb, which kept only in-frame beta chains. Duplicate CDR3 protein sequences are folded into a single record with the most common DNA and genes. TCRdb, not the authors, supplied the V and J calls. This sample holds approximately 3,200 distinct CDR3 sequences; 25% to 30% were observed only once. The ten largest clonotypes hold roughly 25% of the sample.

The specimen sequenced was blood. The chain is made from TRBV15 and TRBJ2-3, with the D gene not confidently named. This TCR derives from a human donor with active COVID-19. The base sequence is TGTGCCACCAGCAGAGATCATCAGGTCACAGATACGCAGTATTTT. This yields the protein CATSRDHQVTDTQYF.